This T cell receptor (beta chain) was retrieved from a study of neurological immune-mediated disorders. General study results and limits: One cluster of related CDR3 sequences contained, by phylogenetic grouping, the repertoires of 18 of 34 multiple sclerosis patients and formed a possible signature. In HTLV-1-associated myelopathy, TCR clonal expansion was greatest, whereas multiple sclerosis had the least, falling below healthy controls.

The cDNA was generated through 5'RACE incorporating 10-nucleotide random UMIs. TCRdb processed the 5' RACE reads anew with MiXCR; each CDR3 protein has one entry. This table has 95,000 to 150,000 distinct CDR3 sequences, roughly 3.1% appearing once. This clonotype was found a few times. Its specificity is unknown. The CDR3 has 16 amino acids. This clonotype was obtained from a woman under 40 with multiple sclerosis. The specimen sequenced was PBMCs. The gene calls are TRBV21-1 and TRBJ1-5; the table calls TRBD1, which could not be checked here. TRBV21-1 is marked as a pseudogene. CDR3 coding DNA: TGTGCCAGCAGCGCCCGGGGGCAGGGTAGGCGACAGCCCCAGCATTTT. Protein: CASSARGQGRRQPQHF.